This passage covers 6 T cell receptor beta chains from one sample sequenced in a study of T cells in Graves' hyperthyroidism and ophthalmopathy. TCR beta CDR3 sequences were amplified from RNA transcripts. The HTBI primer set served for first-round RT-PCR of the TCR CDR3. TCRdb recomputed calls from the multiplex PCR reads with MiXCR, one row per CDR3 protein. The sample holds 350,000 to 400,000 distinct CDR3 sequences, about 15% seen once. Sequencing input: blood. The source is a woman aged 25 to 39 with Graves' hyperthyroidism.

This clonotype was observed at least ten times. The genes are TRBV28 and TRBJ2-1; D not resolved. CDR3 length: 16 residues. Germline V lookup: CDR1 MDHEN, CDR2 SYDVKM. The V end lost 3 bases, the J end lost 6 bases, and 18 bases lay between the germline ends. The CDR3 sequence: CASSFSEIRFRNEQFF. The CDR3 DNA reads TGTGCCAGCAGTTTCAGCGAGATCCGGTTTCGCAATGAGCAGTTCTTC.

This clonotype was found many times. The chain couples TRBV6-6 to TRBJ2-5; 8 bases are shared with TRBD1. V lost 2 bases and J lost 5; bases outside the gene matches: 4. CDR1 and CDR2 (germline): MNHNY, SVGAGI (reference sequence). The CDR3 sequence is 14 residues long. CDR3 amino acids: CASSYRTGLETQYF. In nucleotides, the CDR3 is TGTGCCAGCAGTTACAGGACAGGGTTGGAGACCCAGTACTTC.

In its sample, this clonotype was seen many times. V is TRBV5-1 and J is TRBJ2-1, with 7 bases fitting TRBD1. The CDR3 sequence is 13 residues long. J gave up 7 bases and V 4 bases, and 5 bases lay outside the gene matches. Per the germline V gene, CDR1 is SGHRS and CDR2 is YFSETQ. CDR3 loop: CASSPDRKNEQFF. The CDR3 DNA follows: TGCGCCAGCAGCCCGGACAGGAAGAATGAGCAGTTCTTC. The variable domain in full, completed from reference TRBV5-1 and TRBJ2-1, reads KAGVTQTPRYLIKTRGQQVTLSCSPISGHRSVSWYQQTPGQGLQFLFEYFSETQRNKGNFPGRFSGRQFSNSRSEMNVSTLELGDSALYLCASSPDRKNEQFFGPGTRLTVL.

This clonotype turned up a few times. The CDR3 here is CASSRLGQGVGSFF. The CDR3 DNA sequence: TGTGCCAGCAGCCGCTTGGGACAGGGGGTTGGGTCTTTCTTT. The gene calls are TRBV3-1 and TRBJ1-1; 11 positions match TRBD1. CDR3 length equals 14 residues. Looked up from germline, CDR1 is LGHDT and CDR2 is YNNKEL (reference sequence). V was pared by 4 bases and J by 12 bases, with 10 bases of the junction left unmatched.

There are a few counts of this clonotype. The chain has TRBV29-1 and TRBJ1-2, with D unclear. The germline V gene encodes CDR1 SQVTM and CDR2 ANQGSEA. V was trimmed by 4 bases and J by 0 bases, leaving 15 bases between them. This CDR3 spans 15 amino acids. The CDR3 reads CSVGAVTISNYGYTF. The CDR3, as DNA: TGCAGCGTTGGGGCAGTTACGATCTCTAACTATGGCTACACCTTC.

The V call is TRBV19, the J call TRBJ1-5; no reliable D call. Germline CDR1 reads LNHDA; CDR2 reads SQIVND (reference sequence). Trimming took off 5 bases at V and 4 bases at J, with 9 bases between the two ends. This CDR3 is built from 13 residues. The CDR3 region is CASSGVNNQPQHF. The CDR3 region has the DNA TGTGCCAGTAGTGGGGTGAATAATCAGCCCCAGCATTTT.